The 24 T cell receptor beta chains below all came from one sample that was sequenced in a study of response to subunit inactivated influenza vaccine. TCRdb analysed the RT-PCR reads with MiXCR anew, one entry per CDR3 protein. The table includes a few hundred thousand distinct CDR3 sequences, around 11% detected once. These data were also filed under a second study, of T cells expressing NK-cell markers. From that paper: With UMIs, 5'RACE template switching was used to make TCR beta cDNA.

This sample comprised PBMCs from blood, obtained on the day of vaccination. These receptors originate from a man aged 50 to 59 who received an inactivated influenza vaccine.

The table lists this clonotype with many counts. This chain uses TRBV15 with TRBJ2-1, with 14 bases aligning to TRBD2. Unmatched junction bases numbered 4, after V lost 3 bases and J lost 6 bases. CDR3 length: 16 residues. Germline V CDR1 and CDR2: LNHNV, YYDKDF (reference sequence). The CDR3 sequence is CATSRTSGRVANEQFF. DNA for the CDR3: TGTGCCACCAGCAGGACTAGCGGGAGGGTGGCCAATGAGCAGTTCTTC.

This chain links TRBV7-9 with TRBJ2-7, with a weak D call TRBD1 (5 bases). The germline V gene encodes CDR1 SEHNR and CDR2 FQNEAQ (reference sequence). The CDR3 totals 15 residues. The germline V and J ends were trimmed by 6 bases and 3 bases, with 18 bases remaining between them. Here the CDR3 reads CASSSLGAESYEQYF. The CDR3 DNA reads TGTGCCAGCAGTAGCCTAGGGGCGGAAAGCTACGAGCAGTACTTC.

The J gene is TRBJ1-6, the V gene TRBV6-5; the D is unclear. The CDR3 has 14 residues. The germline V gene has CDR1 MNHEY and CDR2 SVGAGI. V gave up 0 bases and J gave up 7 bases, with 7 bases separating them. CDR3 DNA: TGTGCCAGCAGTTACTCGGGCAGCAATTCACCCCTCCACTTT. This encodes CASSYSGSNSPLHF.

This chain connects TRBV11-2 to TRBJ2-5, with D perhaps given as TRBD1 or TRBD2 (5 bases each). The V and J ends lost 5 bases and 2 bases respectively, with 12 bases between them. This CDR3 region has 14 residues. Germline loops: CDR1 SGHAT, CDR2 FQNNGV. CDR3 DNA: TGTGCCAGCAGCCGGGACCCCCGTCAAGAGACCCAGTACTTC. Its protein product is CASSRDPRQETQYF.

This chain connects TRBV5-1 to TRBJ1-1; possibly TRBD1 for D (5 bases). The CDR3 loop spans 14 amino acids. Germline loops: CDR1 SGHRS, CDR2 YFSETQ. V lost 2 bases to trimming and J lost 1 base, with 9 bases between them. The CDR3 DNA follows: TGCGCCAGCAGCTTCTCCACAGGGAACACTGAAGCTTTCTTT. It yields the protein CASSFSTGNTEAFF.

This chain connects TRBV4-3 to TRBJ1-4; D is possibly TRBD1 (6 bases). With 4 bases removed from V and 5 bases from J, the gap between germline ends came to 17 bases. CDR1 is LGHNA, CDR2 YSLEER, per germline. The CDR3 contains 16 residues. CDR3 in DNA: TGCGCCAGCAGCCCTGGGGGGGCCTTACGGAATGAAAAACTGTTTTTT. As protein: CASSPGGALRNEKLFF.

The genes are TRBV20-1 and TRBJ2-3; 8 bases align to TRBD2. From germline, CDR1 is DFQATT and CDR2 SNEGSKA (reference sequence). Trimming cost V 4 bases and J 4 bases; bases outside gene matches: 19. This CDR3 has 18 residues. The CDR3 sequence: CSANGRAGGGGGPDTQYF. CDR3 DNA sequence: TGCAGTGCTAACGGAAGGGCGGGAGGAGGAGGAGGTCCAGATACGCAGTATTTT.

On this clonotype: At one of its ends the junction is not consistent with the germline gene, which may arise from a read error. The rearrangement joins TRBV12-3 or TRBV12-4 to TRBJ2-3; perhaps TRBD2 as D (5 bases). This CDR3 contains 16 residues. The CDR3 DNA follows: TGTGCCAGCAGTTTCAGTAGCCGTCCTAGCAAAGATACGCAGTATTTT. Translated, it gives CASSFSSRPSKDTQYF.

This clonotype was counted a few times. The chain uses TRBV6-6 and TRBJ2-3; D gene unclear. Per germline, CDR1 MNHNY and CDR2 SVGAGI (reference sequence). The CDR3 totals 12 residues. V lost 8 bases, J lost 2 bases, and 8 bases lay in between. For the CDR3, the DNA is TGTGCCAGCTGGGCTTCCACAGATACGCAGTATTTT. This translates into CASWASTDTQYF.

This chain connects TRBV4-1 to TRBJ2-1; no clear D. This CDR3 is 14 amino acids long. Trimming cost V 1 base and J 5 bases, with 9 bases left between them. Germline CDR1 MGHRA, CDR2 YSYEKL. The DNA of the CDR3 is TGCGCCAGCAGCCAAGGGTATCAGGACAATGAGCAGTTCTTC. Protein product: CASSQGYQDNEQFF.

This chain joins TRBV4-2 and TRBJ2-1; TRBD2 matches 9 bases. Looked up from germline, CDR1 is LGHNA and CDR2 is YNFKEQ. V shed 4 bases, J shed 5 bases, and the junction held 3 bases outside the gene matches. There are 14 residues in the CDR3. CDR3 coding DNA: TGTGCCAGCAGCCGGCGGGGGGGCCACAATGAGCAGTTCTTC. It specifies CASSRRGGHNEQFF.

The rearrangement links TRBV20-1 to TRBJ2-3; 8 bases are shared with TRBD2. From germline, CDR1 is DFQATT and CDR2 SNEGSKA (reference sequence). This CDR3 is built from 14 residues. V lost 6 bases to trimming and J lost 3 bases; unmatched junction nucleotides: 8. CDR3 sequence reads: CSATSGGLTDTQYF. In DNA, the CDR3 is TGCAGTGCGACCAGCGGGGGTCTTACAGATACGCAGTATTTT.

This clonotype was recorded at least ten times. The CDR3 sequence: CASSLQLALTDTQYF. CDR3 coding DNA: TGCGCCAGCAGCCTCCAGCTCGCCCTCACAGATACGCAGTATTTT. This rearrangement joins TRBV5-1 to TRBJ2-3; unclear D gene. The CDR3 runs to 15 residues. V lost 4 bases and J lost 2, with 14 bases in between. In germline, CDR1 is SGHRS, CDR2 YFSETQ.

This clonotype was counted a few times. CDR3 coding DNA: TGTGCCAGCAGCCCTCCGATAGACGGGGGGGCCTTAGATACGCAGTATTTT. It specifies CASSPPIDGGALDTQYF. The gene calls are TRBV6-2 or TRBV6-3 and TRBJ2-3, with 8 bases identical to TRBD2. The V gene's germline CDR1 is MNHEY and CDR2 SVGEGT. J lost 5 bases, V lost 6 bases, and 16 bases had no gene match. This CDR3 is 17 amino acids long.

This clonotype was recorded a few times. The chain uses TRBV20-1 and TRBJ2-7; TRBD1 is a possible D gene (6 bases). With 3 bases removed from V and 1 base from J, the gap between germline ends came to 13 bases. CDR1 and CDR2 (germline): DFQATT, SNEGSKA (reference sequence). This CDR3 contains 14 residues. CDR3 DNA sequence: TGCAGTGCTAGTGGGGCACAGGGTTCCTACGAGCAGTACTTC. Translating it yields CSASGAQGSYEQYF.

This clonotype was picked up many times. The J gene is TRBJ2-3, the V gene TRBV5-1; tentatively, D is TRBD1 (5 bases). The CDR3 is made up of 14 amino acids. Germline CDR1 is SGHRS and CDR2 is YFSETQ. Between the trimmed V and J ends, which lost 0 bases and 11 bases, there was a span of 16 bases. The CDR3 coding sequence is TGCGCCAGCAGCTTGGCCGCAACAGGCACGCTGCAGTATTTT. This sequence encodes CASSLAATGTLQYF.

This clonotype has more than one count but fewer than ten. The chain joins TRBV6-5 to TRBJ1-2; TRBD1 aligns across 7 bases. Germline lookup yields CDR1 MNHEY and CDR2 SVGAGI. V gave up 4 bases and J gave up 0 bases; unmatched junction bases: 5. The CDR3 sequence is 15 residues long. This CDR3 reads CASSWGTDPNYGYTF. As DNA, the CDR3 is TGTGCCAGCAGTTGGGGGACAGACCCTAACTATGGCTACACCTTC.

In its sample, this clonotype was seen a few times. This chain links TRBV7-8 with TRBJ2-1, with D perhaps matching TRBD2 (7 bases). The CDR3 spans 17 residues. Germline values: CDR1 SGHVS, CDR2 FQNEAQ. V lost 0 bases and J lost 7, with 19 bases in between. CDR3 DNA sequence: TGTGCCAGCAGCTTAGCGCGGCGGGGGCCCCGGGAGAATGAGCAGTTCTTC. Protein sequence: CASSLARRGPRENEQFF.

In nucleotides, the CDR3 is TGCGCCAGCAGCGCAGACCCTTATATGGAGGAGACCCAGTACTTC. Its translation is CASSADPYMEETQYF. The chain joins TRBV5-1 to TRBJ2-5; no clear D gene. The CDR3 sequence is 15 residues long. The germline V and J ends were trimmed by 4 bases and 5 bases, with 18 bases remaining between them. The germline CDR1 and CDR2 sequences are SGHRS and YFSETQ.

CDR3 residues: CASRAGHSYNSPLHF. CDR3 nucleotides: TGCGCCAGCAGAGCGGGACACTCCTATAATTCACCCCTCCACTTT. The J gene is TRBJ1-6, the V gene TRBV5-1; possible D gene TRBD1, 6 bases. Looked up from germline, CDR1 is SGHRS and CDR2 is YFSETQ. V dropped 5 bases and J dropped 0 bases, with 9 bases sitting between them. The CDR3 loop spans 15 amino acids.

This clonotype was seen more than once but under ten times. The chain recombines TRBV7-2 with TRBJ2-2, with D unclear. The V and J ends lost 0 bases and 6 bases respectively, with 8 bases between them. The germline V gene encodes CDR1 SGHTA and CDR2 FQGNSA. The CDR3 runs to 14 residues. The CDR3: CASSLAAQPGELFF. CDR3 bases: TGTGCCAGCAGCTTAGCTGCGCAGCCCGGGGAGCTGTTTTTT.

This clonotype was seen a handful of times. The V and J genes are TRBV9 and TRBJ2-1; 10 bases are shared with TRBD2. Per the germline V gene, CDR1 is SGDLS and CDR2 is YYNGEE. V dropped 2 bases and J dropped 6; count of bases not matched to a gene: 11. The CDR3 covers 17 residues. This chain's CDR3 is CASSVSLLSGRANEQFF. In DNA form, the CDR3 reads TGTGCCAGCAGCGTCTCCCTCCTAAGCGGGAGGGCCAATGAGCAGTTCTTC.

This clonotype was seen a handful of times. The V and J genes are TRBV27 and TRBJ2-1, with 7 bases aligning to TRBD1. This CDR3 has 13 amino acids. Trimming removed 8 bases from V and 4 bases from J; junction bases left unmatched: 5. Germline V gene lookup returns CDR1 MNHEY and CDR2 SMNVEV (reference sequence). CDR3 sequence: CASADRPYNEQFF. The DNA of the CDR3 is TGTGCCAGCGCGGACAGGCCTTACAATGAGCAGTTCTTC.

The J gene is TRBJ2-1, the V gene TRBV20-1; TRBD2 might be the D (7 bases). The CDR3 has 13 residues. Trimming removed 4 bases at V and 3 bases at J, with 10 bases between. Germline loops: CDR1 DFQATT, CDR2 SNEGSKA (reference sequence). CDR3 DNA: TGCAGTGCTAACGGGGGGCTCTACAATGAGCAGTTCTTC. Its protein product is CSANGGLYNEQFF.